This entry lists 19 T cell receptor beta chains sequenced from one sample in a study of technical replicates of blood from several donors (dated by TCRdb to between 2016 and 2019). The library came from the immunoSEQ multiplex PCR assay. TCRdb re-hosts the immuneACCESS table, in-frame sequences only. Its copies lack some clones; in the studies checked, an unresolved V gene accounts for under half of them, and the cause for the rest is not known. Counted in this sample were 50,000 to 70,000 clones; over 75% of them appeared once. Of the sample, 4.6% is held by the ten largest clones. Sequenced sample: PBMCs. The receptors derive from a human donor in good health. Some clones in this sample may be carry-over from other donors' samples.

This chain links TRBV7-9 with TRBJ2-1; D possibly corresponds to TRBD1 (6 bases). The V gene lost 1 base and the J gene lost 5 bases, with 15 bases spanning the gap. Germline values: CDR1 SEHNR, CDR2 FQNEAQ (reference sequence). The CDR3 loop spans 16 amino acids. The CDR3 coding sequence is TGTGCCAGCAGCTTAGTTTGGGACAAGATCAACAATGAGCAGTTCTTC. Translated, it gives CASSLVWDKINNEQFF.

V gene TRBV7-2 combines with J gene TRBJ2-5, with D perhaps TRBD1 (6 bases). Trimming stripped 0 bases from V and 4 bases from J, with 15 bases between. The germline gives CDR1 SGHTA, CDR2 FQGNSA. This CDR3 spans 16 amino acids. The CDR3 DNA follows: TGTGCCAGCAGCTTAGCGTCGCGGCAGGGGAGAGAGACCCAGTACTTC. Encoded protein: CASSLASRQGRETQYF.

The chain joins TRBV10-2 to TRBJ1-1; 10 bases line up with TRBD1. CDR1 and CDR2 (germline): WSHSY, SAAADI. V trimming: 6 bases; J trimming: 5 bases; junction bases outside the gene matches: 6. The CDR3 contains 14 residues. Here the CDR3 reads CASSATGGRTEAFF. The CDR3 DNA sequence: TGCGCCAGCAGCGCGACAGGGGGCAGGACTGAAGCTTTCTTT.

CDR3 amino acids: CASSFSGGAMNTEAFF. In DNA, the CDR3 is TGTGCCAGCAGTTTCTCAGGGGGCGCGATGAACACTGAAGCTTTCTTT. This sequence joins TRBV28 and TRBJ1-1, with 8 nucleotides matching TRBD1. Germline V gene lookup returns CDR1 MDHEN and CDR2 SYDVKM. The V and J ends lost 3 bases and 0 bases, in that order; junction bases with no gene match: 6. This CDR3 region has 16 residues.

In nucleotides, the CDR3 is TGTGCCAGCAGTACGAGGGACTCCAGAGGCGAGCAGTACTTC. It encodes CASSTRDSRGEQYF. V and J are TRBV6-5 and TRBJ2-7; TRBD2 might be the D (6 bases). Germline assignment: CDR1 MNHEY and CDR2 SVGAGI. V was pared by 5 bases and J by 6 bases, with 17 bases between. The CDR3 is 14 amino acids.

CDR3 protein: CASSLVRDGRSGELFF. CDR3 sequence (DNA): TGTGCCAGCAGCTTAGTACGGGACGGGAGGAGTGGGGAGCTGTTTTTT. This chain connects TRBV7-6 to TRBJ2-2, with 7 bases that match TRBD2. V lost 1 base to trimming and J lost 8 bases; unmatched junction nucleotides: 10. The CDR3 sequence is 16 residues long. The germline V gene encodes CDR1 SGHVS and CDR2 FNYEAQ.

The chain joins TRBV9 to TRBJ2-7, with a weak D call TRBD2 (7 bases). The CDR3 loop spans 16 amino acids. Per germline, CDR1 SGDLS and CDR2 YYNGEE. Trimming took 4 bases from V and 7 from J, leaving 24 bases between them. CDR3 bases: TGTGCCAGCAGCCCCGGGGGCGGGCGGGAGACGAGTGAGCAGTACTTC. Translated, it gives CASSPGGGRETSEQYF.

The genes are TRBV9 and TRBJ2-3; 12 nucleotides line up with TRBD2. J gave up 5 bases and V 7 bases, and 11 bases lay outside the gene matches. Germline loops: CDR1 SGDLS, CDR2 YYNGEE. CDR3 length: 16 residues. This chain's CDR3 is CASGIGLAGPRDTQYF. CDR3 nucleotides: TGTGCCAGCGGAATCGGACTAGCGGGGCCCCGAGATACGCAGTATTTT. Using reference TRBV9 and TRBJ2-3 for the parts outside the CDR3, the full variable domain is DSGVTQTPKHLITATGQRVTLRCSPRSGDLSVYWYQQSLDQGLQFLIQYYNGEERAKGNILERFSAQQFPDLHSELNLSSLELGDSALYFCASGIGLAGPRDTQYFGPGTRLTVL.

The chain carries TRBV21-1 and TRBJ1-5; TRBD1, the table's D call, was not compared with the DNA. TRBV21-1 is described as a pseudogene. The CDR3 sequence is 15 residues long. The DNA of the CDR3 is TGTGCCAGCAGCCCCTCGGACAGATTCAATCAGCCCCAGCATTTT. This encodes CASSPSDRFNQPQHF.

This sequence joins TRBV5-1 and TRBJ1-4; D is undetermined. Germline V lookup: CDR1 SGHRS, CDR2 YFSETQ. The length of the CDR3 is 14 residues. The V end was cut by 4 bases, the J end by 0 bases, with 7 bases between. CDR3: CASSETTTNEKLFF. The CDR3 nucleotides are TGCGCCAGCAGCGAAACTACAACTAATGAAAAACTGTTTTTT.

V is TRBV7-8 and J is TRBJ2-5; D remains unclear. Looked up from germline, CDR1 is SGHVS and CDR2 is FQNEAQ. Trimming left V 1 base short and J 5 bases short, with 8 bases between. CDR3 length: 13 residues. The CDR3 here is CASSLDPGETQYF. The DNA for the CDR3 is TGTGCCAGCAGCTTAGACCCCGGGGAGACCCAGTACTTC.

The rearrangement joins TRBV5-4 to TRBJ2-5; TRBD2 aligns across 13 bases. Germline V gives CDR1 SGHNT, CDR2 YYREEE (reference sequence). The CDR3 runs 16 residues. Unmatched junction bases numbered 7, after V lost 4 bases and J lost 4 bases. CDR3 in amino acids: CASSRLGLAGIETQYF. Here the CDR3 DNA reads TGTGCCAGCAGCCGACTGGGACTAGCGGGAATAGAGACCCAGTACTTC.

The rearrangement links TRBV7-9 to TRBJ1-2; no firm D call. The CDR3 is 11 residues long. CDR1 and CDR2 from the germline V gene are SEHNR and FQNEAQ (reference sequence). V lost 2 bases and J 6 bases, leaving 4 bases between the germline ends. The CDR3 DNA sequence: TGTGCCAGCAGCTTATTAGATGGCTACACCTTC. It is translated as CASSLLDGYTF.

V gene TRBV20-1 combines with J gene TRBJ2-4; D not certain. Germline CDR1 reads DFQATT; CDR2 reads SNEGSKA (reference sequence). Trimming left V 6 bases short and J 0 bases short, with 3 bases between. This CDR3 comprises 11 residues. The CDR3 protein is CSALAKNIQYF. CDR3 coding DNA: TGCAGTGCCCTAGCCAAAAACATTCAGTACTTC.

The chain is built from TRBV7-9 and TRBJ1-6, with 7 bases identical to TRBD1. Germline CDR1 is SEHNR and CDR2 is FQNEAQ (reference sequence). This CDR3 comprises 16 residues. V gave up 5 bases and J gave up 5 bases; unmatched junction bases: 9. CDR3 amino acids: CASSTDGTANNSPLHF. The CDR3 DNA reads TGTGCCAGCAGCACAGACGGGACAGCCAATAATTCACCCCTCCACTTT.

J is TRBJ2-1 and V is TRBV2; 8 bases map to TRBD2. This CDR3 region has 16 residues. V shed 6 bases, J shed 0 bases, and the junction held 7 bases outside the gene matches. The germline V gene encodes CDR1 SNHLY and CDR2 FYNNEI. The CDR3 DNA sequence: TGTGCCAGCAGACCGAACCTAGCGGGCTCCTACAATGAGCAGTTCTTC. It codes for CASRPNLAGSYNEQFF.

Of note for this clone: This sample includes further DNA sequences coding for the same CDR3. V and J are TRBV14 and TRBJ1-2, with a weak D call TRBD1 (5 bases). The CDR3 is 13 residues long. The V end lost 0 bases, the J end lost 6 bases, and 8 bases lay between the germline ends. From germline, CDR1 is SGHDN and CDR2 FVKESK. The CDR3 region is CASSQDGGDGYTF. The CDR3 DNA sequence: TGTGCCAGCAGCCAAGATGGGGGGGATGGCTACACCTTC.

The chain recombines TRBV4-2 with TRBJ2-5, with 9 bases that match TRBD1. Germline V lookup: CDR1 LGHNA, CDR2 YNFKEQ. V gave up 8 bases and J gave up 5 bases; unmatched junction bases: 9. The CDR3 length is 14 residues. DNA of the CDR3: TGTGCCAGCTCCGAAACAGGGGGCTTTGAGACCCAGTACTTC. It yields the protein CASSETGGFETQYF.

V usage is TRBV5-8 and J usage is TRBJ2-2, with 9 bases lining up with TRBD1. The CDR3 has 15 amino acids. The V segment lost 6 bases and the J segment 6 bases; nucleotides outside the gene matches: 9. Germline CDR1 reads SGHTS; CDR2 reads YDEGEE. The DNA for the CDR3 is TGTGCCAGCACCTTAAGGACAGGGGCCGCCGGGGAGCTGTTTTTT. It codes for CASTLRTGAAGELFF.